This entry lists 7 T cell receptor beta chains sequenced from one sample in a study of T cell repertoires in cytomegalovirus infection. Each CDR3 protein gets one entry after TCRdb re-called the reads with MiXCR. The sample lists some 400,000 distinct CDR3 sequences, 15% to 20% seen once, with about 10% in the top ten. Sequencing was performed on PBMCs. These receptors were taken from a human donor in good health (CMV status not recorded). Some clones in this sample may be carry-over from other donors' samples.

In its sample, this clonotype was seen a few times. V and J are TRBV29-1 and TRBJ1-2; D is unresolved. V was pared by 4 bases and J by 2 bases, with 17 bases between. CDR3 length: 15 amino acids. CDR1 SQVTM and CDR2 ANQGSEA come from the germline V gene. The CDR3 loop reads CSVVAASSTNYGYTF. Here the CDR3 DNA reads TGCAGCGTTGTAGCGGCTAGTTCTACGAACTATGGCTACACCTTC.

This rearrangement joins TRBV5-1 to TRBJ2-3; 10 bases match TRBD2. J gave up 2 bases and V 3 bases, and 6 bases lay outside the gene matches. Looked up from germline, CDR1 is SGHRS and CDR2 is YFSETQ. This CDR3 spans 16 amino acids. The CDR3 protein is CASSWRTSGNTDTQYF. The DNA of the CDR3 is TGCGCCAGCAGCTGGAGGACTAGCGGAAACACAGATACGCAGTATTTT.

The sample holds a few counts of this clonotype. The V gene is TRBV5-1, the J gene TRBJ2-5; D is unresolved. The V end lost 5 bases, the J end lost 1 base, and 6 bases lay between the germline ends. The CDR3 length is 12 residues. Germline loops: CDR1 SGHRS, CDR2 YFSETQ. CDR3 in DNA: TGCGCCAGCAGGACGCCCCAAGAGACCCAGTACTTC. Protein sequence: CASRTPQETQYF.

V and J are TRBV28 and TRBJ2-2, with 9 bases fitting TRBD2. CDR1 is MDHEN, CDR2 SYDVKM, per germline. The ends lost 2 bases at V and 4 bases at J; junction bases unmatched: 8. This CDR3 is 17 amino acids long. This CDR3 reads CASSLRMTSGFTGELFF. Written as DNA, the CDR3 is TGTGCCAGCAGTTTAAGGATGACTAGCGGTTTCACCGGGGAGCTGTTTTTT.

This clonotype was seen repeatedly, ten times or more. CDR3 DNA sequence: TGTGCCAGCAGCTTAGCCGGGGGGGGAACTGAAGCTTTCTTT. Amino acids: CASSLAGGGTEAFF. The rearrangement links TRBV7-2 to TRBJ1-1, with D possibly TRBD1 on 5 matching bases. V was clipped by 0 bases and J by 5 bases, with 10 bases between them. The germline gives CDR1 SGHTA, CDR2 FQGNSA. This CDR3 has 14 amino acids.

This clonotype showed up just a few times. The DNA for the CDR3 is TGTGCCAGCACCGGACTAGCGGGTTCTGGGGCCAACGTCCTGACTTTC. Amino acid sequence: CASTGLAGSGANVLTF. This rearrangement joins TRBV2 to TRBJ2-6, with 11 bases lining up with TRBD2. Unmatched junction bases numbered 3, after V lost 7 bases and J lost 1 base. The CDR3 sequence is 16 residues long. CDR1 and CDR2 from the germline V gene are SNHLY and FYNNEI.

This clonotype was picked up a small number of times. This chain connects TRBV19 to TRBJ1-1; 9 bases match TRBD1. CDR1 and CDR2 (germline): LNHDA, SQIVND (reference sequence). The CDR3 is 14 amino acids. J lost 3 bases, V lost 5 bases, and 4 bases had no gene match. The CDR3 DNA follows: TGTGCCAGTAGTCAGCGGGACAGGGACACTGAAGCTTTCTTT. Residues: CASSQRDRDTEAFF.